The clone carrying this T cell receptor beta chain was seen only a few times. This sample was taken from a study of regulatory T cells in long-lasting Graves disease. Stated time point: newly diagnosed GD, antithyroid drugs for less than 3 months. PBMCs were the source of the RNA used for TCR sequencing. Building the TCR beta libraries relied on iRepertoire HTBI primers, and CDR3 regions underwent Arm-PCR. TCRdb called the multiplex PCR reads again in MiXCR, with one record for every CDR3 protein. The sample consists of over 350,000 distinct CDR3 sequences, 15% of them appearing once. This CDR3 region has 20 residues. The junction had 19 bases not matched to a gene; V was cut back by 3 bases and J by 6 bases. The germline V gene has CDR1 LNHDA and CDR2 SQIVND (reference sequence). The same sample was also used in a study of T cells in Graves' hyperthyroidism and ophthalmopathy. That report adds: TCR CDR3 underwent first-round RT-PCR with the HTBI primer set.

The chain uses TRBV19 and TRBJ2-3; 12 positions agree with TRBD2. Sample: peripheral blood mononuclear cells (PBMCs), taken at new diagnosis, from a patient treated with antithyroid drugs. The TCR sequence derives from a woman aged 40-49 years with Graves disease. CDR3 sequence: CASSIGLAGTFRSYLDTQYF. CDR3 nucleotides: TGTGCCAGTAGTATCGGACTAGCGGGAACCTTTCGATCGTATTTGGATACGCAGTATTTT.